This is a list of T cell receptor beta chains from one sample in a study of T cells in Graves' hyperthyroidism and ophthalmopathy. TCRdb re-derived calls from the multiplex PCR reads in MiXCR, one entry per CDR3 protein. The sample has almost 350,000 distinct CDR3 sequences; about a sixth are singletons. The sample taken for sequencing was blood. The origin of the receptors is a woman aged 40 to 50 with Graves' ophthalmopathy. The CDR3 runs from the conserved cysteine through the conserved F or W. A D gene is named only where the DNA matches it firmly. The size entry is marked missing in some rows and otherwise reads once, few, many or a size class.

TGTGCCAGCAGCCCCCGAGGGGTGGGTAACTATGGCTACACCTTC,CASSPRGVGNYGYTF,.,TRBV5-6,TRBJ1-2,many
TGTGCCAGCAGTTTAGGGGGGTCAATCTATGGCTACACCTTC,CASSLGGSIYGYTF,.,TRBV28,TRBJ1-2,many
TGTGCCAGCAGCTTAGGATGGGAGACCCAGTACTTC,CASSLGWETQYF,.,TRBV7-2,TRBJ2-5,many
TGTGCCAGCAGCTTAGGGACGGGACTAGCGGGATCCTACGAGCAGTACTTC,CASSLGTGLAGSYEQYF,TRBD2,TRBV11-2,TRBJ2-7,few
TGTGCCTGGAGTGCCGAGGGGTCGGCGCGGGGTTCCTACGAGCAGTACTTC,CAWSAEGSARGSYEQYF,.,TRBV30,TRBJ2-7,many
TGTGCCAGCAGTCTCCGGGAGGGCCCCTACGAGCAGTACTTC,CASSLREGPYEQYF,TRBD2,TRBV27,TRBJ2-7,many
TGTGCCAGCAGTTCTCGAGCGGGGGTGGAAGAGACCCAGTACTTC,CASSSRAGVEETQYF,TRBD2,TRBV6-5,TRBJ2-5,.
TGTGCCAGCTTGACAGGGATTATCCTGAACACCGGGGAGCTGTTTTTT,CASLTGIILNTGELFF,TRBD1,TRBV6-1,TRBJ2-2,many
TGTGCCAGCAGTGTGGTCGGGAAGAACACCGGGGAGCTGTTTTTT,CASSVVGKNTGELFF,.,TRBV6-1,TRBJ2-2,many
TGTGCCAGCAGTTTTGTGGGTACTCTTCAATACGAGCAGTACTTC,CASSFVGTLQYEQYF,.,TRBV28,TRBJ2-7,many
TGTGCCAGCAGTTCTCCTAGCGGATCCTCCTACGAGCAGTACTTC,CASSSPSGSSYEQYF,TRBD2,TRBV28,TRBJ2-7,many
TGTGCCAGCAGTTCTGTTTTTGAGCGGGAGGGCCTCTACGAGCAGTACTTC,CASSSVFEREGLYEQYF,TRBD2,TRBV6-5,TRBJ2-7,many
TGTGCCAGCAGTCACACGACCAACTATGGCTACACCTTC,CASSHTTNYGYTF,.,TRBV6-5,TRBJ1-2,many
TGTGCCAGCAGCACCCAGAGTAGCGGAGGGAACACCGGGGAGCTGTTTTTT,CASSTQSSGGNTGELFF,.,TRBV7-9,TRBJ2-2,many
TGTGCCAGTAGCCGGACACCAACGAATTCCTACGAGCAGTACTTC,CASSRTPTNSYEQYF,.,TRBV19,TRBJ2-7,many
TGTGCCAGTAGTATGAGGGGACAGCCTAACTATGGCTACACCTTC,CASSMRGQPNYGYTF,TRBD1,TRBV19,TRBJ1-2,.
TGTGCCAGCTCGTCAGAGTGGACGGGACTAACCTTGGGAGAGCAGTACTTC,CASSSEWTGLTLGEQYF,TRBD2,TRBV6-1,TRBJ2-7,.
TGTGCCAGCAGTCTTGACAGATACTCTGGAAACACCATATATTTT,CASSLDRYSGNTIYF,.,TRBV6-5,TRBJ1-3,many
TGCAGCGTTGAGACAGGGAGGACCGGGGAGCTGTTTTTT,CSVETGRTGELFF,.,TRBV29-1,TRBJ2-2,many
TGTGCCAGCATGGAGTCAGGGACCCAGTACTTC,CASMESGTQYF,.,TRBV2,TRBJ2-5,.
TGTGCCAGCAGGGGGACACAGAACACTGAAGCTTTCTTT,CASRGTQNTEAFF,.,TRBV27,TRBJ1-1,many
TGTGCCTGGAGTGTGGGAGGGAGGTACCAAGAGACCCAGTACTTC,CAWSVGGRYQETQYF,TRBD2,TRBV30,TRBJ2-5,.
TGTGCCAGCAGTCGGGACAACACTGAAGCTTTCTTT,CASSRDNTEAFF,.,TRBV12-3/TRBV12-4,TRBJ1-1,many
TGCAGTGCCCTACACCGCCGCGGGTACGAGCAGTACTTC,CSALHRRGYEQYF,.,TRBV20-1,TRBJ2-7,many